Each of the 32 T cell receptor beta chains below was sequenced from the same sample in a study of Ad26.COV2.S vaccination and SARS-CoV-2 variants. Libraries were prepared by immunoSEQ multiplex PCR; TCRdb keeps only in-frame clonotypes and omits some of them. The data show around 450,000 clones, approximately 89% seen once. Treatment defined: approximately 18 received Ad26.COV2.S at low or high dose, single or two shots; roughly five received placebo; per-sample allocation not given. Collection of the samples took place on day 63 after the first injection of vaccine or placebo. Sequenced here: peripheral blood, sampled in a trial of Ad26.COV2.S vaccine versus placebo. The source of these receptors is a person aged 18-60 years who received the Ad26.COV2.S COVID-19 vaccine or a placebo.

The chain joins TRBV6-2 or TRBV6-3 to TRBJ2-7; possible D gene TRBD2, 5 bases. The length of the CDR3 is 12 residues. Per germline, CDR1 MNHEY and CDR2 SVGEGT. The V end was cut by 4 bases, the J end by 6 bases, with 10 bases between. The DNA of the CDR3 is TGTGCCAGCAGTTTGAGGGAATTCGAGCAGTACTTC. This gives the protein CASSLREFEQYF.

The rearrangement joins TRBV6-5 to TRBJ1-5; D not resolved. Per the germline V gene, CDR1 is MNHEY and CDR2 is SVGAGI. This CDR3 has 15 amino acids. Trimming pared 0 bases from V and 5 bases from J, leaving 11 bases between. The CDR3 loop reads CASSYSRFSDQPQHF. Written as DNA, the CDR3 is TGTGCCAGCAGTTACTCGAGGTTTTCGGATCAGCCCCAGCATTTT.

V usage is TRBV5-4 and J usage is TRBJ1-3; 9 bases are shared with TRBD1. CDR3 size: 16 residues. Germline lookup yields CDR1 SGHNT and CDR2 YYREEE (reference sequence). V dropped 1 base and J dropped 4; count of bases not matched to a gene: 6. CDR3 bases: TGTGCCAGCAGCTTGCCCGGGACAGGGACAGGAAACACCATATATTTT. Translation gives CASSLPGTGTGNTIYF.

V gene TRBV5-1 combines with J gene TRBJ1-3; 8 bases are a match to TRBD1. After removal of 4 bases from V and 0 bases from J, the junction contained 9 bases not matched to a gene. Germline CDR1 SGHRS, CDR2 YFSETQ. The CDR3 loop spans 17 amino acids. DNA for the CDR3: TGCGCCAGCAGCGGGGGGACAGGAGGTTTCTCTGGAAACACCATATATTTT. It is translated as CASSGGTGGFSGNTIYF.

About this clone itself: The junction does not match germline at one end; this may be a read error. V and J are TRBV20-1 and TRBJ2-1, with 8 bases aligning to TRBD2. Germline loops: CDR1 DFQATT, CDR2 SNEGSKA (reference sequence). The length of the CDR3 is 11 residues. CDR3 sequence reads: CSARGEREPFF. CDR3 bases: TGCAGTGCTAGGGGCGAGCGGGAGCCGTTCTTC.

V usage is TRBV6-5 and J usage is TRBJ1-1, with D perhaps matching TRBD1 (6 bases). The CDR3 contains 14 residues. V lost 1 base and J lost 5, with 11 bases in between. Germline V CDR1 and CDR2: MNHEY, SVGAGI. The chain's CDR3 is CASSYYRDGTEAFF. DNA of the CDR3: TGTGCCAGCAGTTACTACAGGGACGGTACTGAAGCTTTCTTT.

The V and J genes are TRBV4-3 and TRBJ1-3, with D maybe TRBD1 (5 bases). Germline V lookup: CDR1 LGHNA, CDR2 YSLEER. V was pared by 1 base and J by 8 bases, with 12 bases between. This CDR3 has 14 residues. CDR3 amino acids: CASSQGWQGDTIYF. The CDR3 DNA reads TGCGCCAGCAGCCAAGGGTGGCAGGGAGACACCATATATTTT.

This clone was seen only once. This CDR3 reads CASSLAYVAGNTIYF. The CDR3 nucleotides are TGCGCCAGCAGCTTGGCTTACGTGGCTGGAAACACCATATATTTT. The V and J genes are TRBV5-1 and TRBJ1-3; D is unresolved. V gave up 0 bases and J gave up 2 bases, with 9 bases separating them. There are 15 residues in the CDR3. Germline CDR1 reads SGHRS; CDR2 reads YFSETQ.

The chain joins TRBV11-2 to TRBJ2-7, with 12 bases identical to TRBD2. The germline CDR1 and CDR2 sequences are SGHAT and FQNNGV. V shed 6 bases and J 0 bases; nucleotides not matched to a gene: 12. The CDR3 extends over 18 amino acids. This CDR3 reads CASSLQQGLAGNSYEQYF. The CDR3 coding sequence is TGTGCCAGCAGTTTACAACAAGGACTAGCGGGGAACTCCTACGAGCAGTACTTC.

This chain joins TRBV5-1 and TRBJ1-2, with TRBD1 matching over 7 bases. Germline assignment: CDR1 SGHRS and CDR2 YFSETQ. The CDR3 loop spans 14 amino acids. The V segment lost 4 bases and the J segment 2 bases; nucleotides outside the gene matches: 5. The CDR3 region is CASSRDSTNYGYTF. The CDR3 DNA reads TGCGCCAGCAGCCGGGACAGTACAAACTATGGCTACACCTTC.

V is TRBV5-1 and J is TRBJ1-6; D gene unclear. Germline-derived CDR1 and CDR2 are SGHRS and YFSETQ. CDR3 length: 14 amino acids. V shed 4 bases and J shed 7 bases, with 12 bases lying between them. The CDR3 DNA reads TGCGCCAGCAGCCCCGTGGACGCCAATTCACCCCTCCACTTT. This encodes CASSPVDANSPLHF.

The chain carries TRBV5-1 and TRBJ2-7; 16 bases are shared with TRBD2. CDR1 SGHRS and CDR2 YFSETQ come from the germline V gene. V was clipped by 4 bases and J by 3 bases; unmatched bases: 4. This CDR3 spans 16 amino acids. The CDR3 DNA reads as TGCGCCAGCAGCCCGGGACTAGCGGGAGGGGTCTACGAGCAGTACGTC. Residues: CASSPGLAGGVYEQYV.

This rearrangement joins TRBV28 to TRBJ2-5; D might be TRBD1 or TRBD2, each matching 5 bases. Germline CDR1 MDHEN, CDR2 SYDVKM. The CDR3 runs to 15 residues. V lost 4 bases to trimming and J lost 4 bases, with 16 bases between them. In DNA, the CDR3 is TGTGCCAGCAGTTCCCCAGGAGAGGGGCGAGAGACCCAGTACTTC. Translating gives CASSSPGEGRETQYF.

The gene calls are TRBV5-1 and TRBJ1-2; a weak D match, TRBD1 (6 bases). Germline lookup yields CDR1 SGHRS and CDR2 YFSETQ. This CDR3 contains 13 residues. V was clipped by 3 bases and J by 4 bases, with 10 bases between them. The DNA of the CDR3 is TGCGCCAGCAGCTCCGTACAGGGCTATGGCTACACCTTC. Translation: CASSSVQGYGYTF.

Here the CDR3 reads CASSLGTSYTEAFF. In nucleotides, the CDR3 is TGTGCCAGCAGCTTGGGGACTTCTTACACTGAAGCTTTCTTT. The chain couples TRBV7-2 to TRBJ1-1; D might be TRBD1 (5 bases). Germline V gene sequence: CDR1 SGHTA, CDR2 FQGNSA. This CDR3 contains 14 residues. Trimming removed 3 bases from V and 3 bases from J, with 11 bases in between.

The rearrangement links TRBV28 to TRBJ2-3; 8 bases map to TRBD2. Germline trimming cut 6 bases from V and 4 bases from J; bases unmatched to any gene: 9. The CDR3 spans 15 residues. Germline lookup yields CDR1 MDHEN and CDR2 SYDVKM. The CDR3 DNA is TGTGCCAGCAGCTCCCCGGGAGGGCCCCCAGATACGCAGTATTTT. Translated, it gives CASSSPGGPPDTQYF. The full variable domain, in which reference TRBV28 and TRBJ2-3 provide the parts outside the CDR3, is DVKVTQSSRYLVKRTGEKVFLECVQDMDHENMFWYRQDPGLGLRLIYFSYDVKMKEKGDIPEGYSVSREKKERFSLILESASTNQTSMYLCASSSPGGPPDTQYFGPGTRLTVL.

The gene calls are TRBV7-9 and TRBJ1-5, with unresolved D. CDR3 length: 13 amino acids. Trimming cost V 2 bases and J 7 bases, with 9 bases left between them. Germline values: CDR1 SEHNR, CDR2 FQNEAQ (reference sequence). CDR3 coding DNA: TGTGCCAGCAGCTTAAGAATGAACCAGCCCCAGCATTTT. Translation: CASSLRMNQPQHF. Complete variable domain (other parts from reference TRBV7-9 and TRBJ1-5): DTGVSQNPRHKITKRGQNVTFRCDPISEHNRLYWYRQTLGQGPEFLTYFQNEAQLEKSRLLSDRFSAERPKGSFSTLEIQRTEQGDSAMYLCASSLRMNQPQHFGDGTRLSIL.

This clone was seen a few times. This chain links TRBV27 with TRBJ2-2, with TRBD2 matching 7 bases. Per the germline V gene, CDR1 is MNHEY and CDR2 is SMNVEV (reference sequence). CDR3 length: 15 amino acids. V lost 6 bases, J lost 8 bases, and 12 bases stayed unmatched. The CDR3 is CASRAGDGEVGELFF. CDR3 nucleotide sequence: TGTGCCAGCAGGGCGGGGGACGGGGAGGTTGGGGAGCTGTTTTTT.

This chain joins TRBV19 and TRBJ2-3; D is undetermined. CDR3 length equals 13 residues. Per the germline V gene, CDR1 is LNHDA and CDR2 is SQIVND (reference sequence). Trimming took off 3 bases at V and 6 bases at J, with 10 bases between the two ends. In DNA form, the CDR3 reads TGTGCCAGTAGTATTTCCTCCGACGATACGCAGTATTTT. It codes for CASSISSDDTQYF.

This clone was recorded only once. The gene calls are TRBV7-6 and TRBJ2-7; a weak D match, TRBD1 (6 bases). Trimming cost V 2 bases and J 0 bases, with 8 bases left between them. From germline, CDR1 is SGHVS and CDR2 FNYEAQ. The CDR3 covers 14 residues. This chain's CDR3 is CASSLTGSSYEQYF. The CDR3 bases are TGTGCCAGCAGCTTAACAGGGAGCTCCTACGAGCAGTACTTC.

V usage is TRBV5-1 and J usage is TRBJ2-5; D call uncertain. The ends were cut back, 5 bases at V and 3 bases at J, with 11 bases in the middle. CDR1 SGHRS and CDR2 YFSETQ come from the germline V gene. The CDR3 has 13 amino acids. This CDR3 is CASRTNVEETQYF. The CDR3 DNA sequence: TGCGCCAGCAGAACGAATGTAGAAGAGACCCAGTACTTC.

The V call is TRBV4-3, the J call TRBJ2-3, with 11 bases that match TRBD2. This CDR3 contains 14 residues. Trimming cost V 8 bases and J 9 bases; bases outside gene matches: 10. Germline V gene data show CDR1 as LGHNA and CDR2 as YSLEER. Here the CDR3 reads CASGEGTSGETQYF. In nucleotides, the CDR3 is TGCGCCAGCGGGGAGGGGACTAGCGGAGAGACGCAGTATTTT.

The V call is TRBV5-1, the J call TRBJ1-4; no clear D gene. CDR3 size: 16 residues. Germline lookup yields CDR1 SGHRS and CDR2 YFSETQ. The V end lost 0 bases, the J end lost 6 bases, and 15 bases lay between the germline ends. The CDR3: CASSLDARHMDEKLFF. CDR3 sequence (DNA): TGCGCCAGCAGCTTGGATGCTCGCCACATGGATGAAAAACTGTTTTTT.

The CDR3 DNA sequence: TGTGCCACTCGGGACGAGCATTATTCACCCCTCCACTTT. It translates to CATRDEHYSPLHF. The chain combines TRBV10-3 with TRBJ1-6; D is possibly TRBD1 (5 bases). CDR1 and CDR2 from the germline V gene are ENHRY and SYGVKD. CDR3 size: 13 residues. The germline V and J ends were trimmed by 10 bases and 8 bases, with 15 bases remaining between them.

The CDR3 protein is CASRFEGASDTQYF. The CDR3 nucleotides read TGTGCCAGCAGGTTTGAGGGAGCATCCGATACGCAGTATTTT. The V call is TRBV2, the J call TRBJ2-3, with D perhaps matching TRBD2 (5 bases). The ends were cut back, 6 bases at V and 6 bases at J, with 16 bases in the middle. The CDR3 covers 14 residues. Germline V CDR1 and CDR2: SNHLY, FYNNEI.

This chain uses TRBV5-6 with TRBJ2-2, with D perhaps assigned TRBD1 or TRBD2 (6 bases each). Per the germline V gene, CDR1 is SGHDT and CDR2 is YYEEEE. Trimming removed 1 base from V and 4 bases from J, with 17 bases in between. CDR3 length: 17 amino acids. This CDR3 is CASSLYLGGLGTGELFF. The DNA for the CDR3 is TGTGCCAGCAGCTTGTACTTAGGGGGACTCGGCACCGGGGAGCTGTTTTTT.

J is TRBJ2-3 and V is TRBV13; 11 nucleotides match TRBD2. CDR3 size: 17 residues. V shed 5 bases and J 6 bases; nucleotides not matched to a gene: 13. Germline CDR1 and CDR2: PRHDT and FYEKMQ (reference sequence). The CDR3 spells CASSLRGSGGARDTQYF. CDR3 nucleotides: TGTGCCAGCAGCCTCCGGGGTAGCGGGGGGGCCAGGGATACGCAGTATTTT. The full variable domain, its missing parts supplied by reference TRBV13 and TRBJ2-3, is AAGVIQSPRHLIKEKRETATLKCYPIPRHDTVYWYQQGPGQDPQFLISFYEKMQSDKGSIPDRFSAQQFSDYHSELNMSSLELGDSALYFCASSLRGSGGARDTQYFGPGTRLTVL.

This clone was counted a single time. The chain employs TRBV11-2 and TRBJ1-1, with a weak D call TRBD1 (6 bases). The ends were cut back, 1 base at V and 4 bases at J, with 16 bases in the middle. This CDR3 has 16 amino acids. Germline V CDR1 and CDR2: SGHAT, FQNNGV. CDR3 region: CASSLVGGAGTTEAFF. The CDR3 DNA follows: TGTGCCAGCAGCTTAGTCGGGGGCGCGGGGACCACTGAAGCTTTCTTT.

CDR3 coding DNA: TGTGCCAGCAGCCAATGGCAGTACTACGAGCAGTACGTC. Translating it yields CASSQWQYYEQYV. The rearrangement links TRBV16 to TRBJ2-7; no firm D call. V was pared by 1 base and J by 3 bases, with 7 bases between. The germline V gene encodes CDR1 KGHSY and CDR2 FQNENV. This CDR3 comprises 13 residues.

The chain has TRBV19 and TRBJ1-5; D is ambiguous. Germline lookup yields CDR1 LNHDA and CDR2 SQIVND (reference sequence). This CDR3 contains 14 residues. V shed 4 bases and J shed 4 bases, with 11 bases lying between them. CDR3 loop: CASSKGEGNQPQHF. CDR3 bases: TGTGCCAGTAGTAAGGGAGAGGGTAATCAGCCCCAGCATTTT.

The chain has TRBV7-2 and TRBJ1-4; D is undetermined. The germline gives CDR1 SGHTA, CDR2 FQGNSA. CDR3 length: 14 amino acids. Trimming shortened V by 5 bases and J by 14 bases, and 21 bases separated the two germline ends. The CDR3 sequence is CASSPLARSSFLFF. The CDR3 DNA reads TGTGCCAGCAGCCCCCTTGCTCGCTCATCTTTCCTGTTTTTT.

In its sample, this clone was seen once. The gene calls are TRBV11-2 and TRBJ2-1, with D unclear. V lost 1 base, J lost 0 bases, and 7 bases lay in between. This CDR3 has 15 amino acids. Germline loops: CDR1 SGHAT, CDR2 FQNNGV. CDR3 region: CASSLVRFSYNEQFF. Written as DNA, the CDR3 is TGTGCCAGCAGCTTAGTGCGGTTCTCCTACAATGAGCAGTTCTTC.